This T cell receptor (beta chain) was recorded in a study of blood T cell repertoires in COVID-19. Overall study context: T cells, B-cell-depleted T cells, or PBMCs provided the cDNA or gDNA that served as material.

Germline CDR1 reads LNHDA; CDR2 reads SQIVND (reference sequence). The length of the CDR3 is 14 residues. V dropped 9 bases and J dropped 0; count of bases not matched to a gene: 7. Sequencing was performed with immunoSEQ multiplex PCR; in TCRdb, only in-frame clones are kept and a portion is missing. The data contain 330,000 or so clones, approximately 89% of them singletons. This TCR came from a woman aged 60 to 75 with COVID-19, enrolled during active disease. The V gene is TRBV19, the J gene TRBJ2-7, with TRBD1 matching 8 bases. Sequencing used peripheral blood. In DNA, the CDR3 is TGTGCCAGCCGGGACAGGACGAGCTCCTACGAGCAGTACTTC. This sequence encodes CASRDRTSSYEQYF.